This TCR beta chain derives from a study of T cells after yellow fever vaccination. General observations from the study: Post-booster reappearance was seen for most primary-vaccination clones (just over 95% CD4, about 90% CD8).

TCR cDNA was made by 5'RACE template switching, adding a universal primer site and UMIs. TCRdb called the 5' RACE reads again in MiXCR, with one record for every CDR3 protein. The table shows about 360,000 distinct CDR3 sequences, with approximately 5.7% occurring only once. This CDR3 has 14 amino acids. CDR1 and CDR2 (germline): SGHTA, FQGNSA. The V end was cut by 1 base, the J end by 8 bases, with 12 bases between. Regarding this clonotype: Its antigen is unknown.

This TCR was sampled from a man aged 25 to 45 who received the YFV17D yellow fever vaccine. The source was PBMCs, collected 5 days after the yellow fever booster vaccination. The rearrangement uses TRBV7-2 and TRBJ2-4, with D possibly TRBD1 on 5 matching bases. The CDR3 DNA sequence: TGTGCCAGCAGCTTAGAGCCAGGGATGGACATTCAGTACTTC. Its protein is CASSLEPGMDIQYF.